The 26 T cell receptor beta chains below were found in one sample sequenced in a study of blood T cell repertoires in COVID-19. Method: immunoSEQ multiplex PCR; TCRdb's copy keeps in-frame clones and lacks some. This sample yields 150,000 or so clones, of which approximately 91% are seen a single time; roughly 2.3% belongs to the top ten. The sequenced sample was peripheral blood. The receptors were sampled from a young man with acute or convalescent COVID-19.

The chain is built from TRBV18 and TRBJ2-2, with TRBD1 matching over 7 bases. V gave up 4 bases and J gave up 4 bases; unmatched junction bases: 6. The length of the CDR3 is 15 residues. Germline V CDR1 and CDR2: KGHSH, LQKENI. The CDR3 DNA sequence: TGTGCCAGCTCACAGCAACAGGGGACCACCGGGGAGCTGTTTTTT. This encodes CASSQQQGTTGELFF.

The chain combines TRBV7-9 with TRBJ2-7, with a weak D call TRBD1 (6 bases). The V gene lost 4 bases and the J gene lost 5 bases, with 18 bases spanning the gap. This CDR3 contains 15 residues. Per germline, CDR1 SEHNR and CDR2 FQNEAQ (reference sequence). The CDR3 bases are TGTGCCAGCAGCTCCGGGACACCGGTTATGAACGAGCAGTACTTC. Protein product: CASSSGTPVMNEQYF.

The chain joins TRBV6-1 to TRBJ2-3; a possible D gene is TRBD1 (5 bases). The CDR3 totals 13 residues. Trimming pared 3 bases from V and 4 bases from J, leaving 8 bases between. Germline V gene data show CDR1 as MNHNS and CDR2 as SASEGT. CDR3 nucleotides: TGTGCCAGCAGTGACAGGGTAGCAGATACGCAGTATTTT. The encoded protein is CASSDRVADTQYF.

This chain joins TRBV11-2 and TRBJ2-3; D unresolved. Deletions cut 5 bases from V and 1 base from J, with 13 bases between. The CDR3 contains 15 residues. Germline-derived CDR1 and CDR2 are SGHAT and FQNNGV. As DNA, the CDR3 is TGTGCCAGCAGCCTCCTCTATCCCGGCACAGATACGCAGTATTTT. Translated, it gives CASSLLYPGTDTQYF.

The rearrangement uses TRBV19 and TRBJ1-5, with D tentatively TRBD1 (5 bases). Germline CDR1 LNHDA, CDR2 SQIVND (reference sequence). This CDR3 is built from 15 residues. Trimming stripped 5 bases from V and 0 bases from J, with 11 bases between. CDR3 region: CASSPQGYSNQPQHF. As DNA, the CDR3 is TGTGCCAGTAGTCCCCAGGGTTATAGCAATCAGCCCCAGCATTTT.

The chain couples TRBV6-5 to TRBJ1-1; D remains ambiguous. Between the trimmed V and J ends, which lost 0 bases and 3 bases, there was a span of 8 bases. Germline CDR1 reads MNHEY; CDR2 reads SVGAGI. The CDR3 is 14 residues long. The CDR3 sequence is CASSYSIRDTEAFF. CDR3 in DNA: TGTGCCAGCAGTTACTCGATTCGGGACACTGAAGCTTTCTTT.

This clone was detected only a few times. This chain connects TRBV4-2 to TRBJ1-1, with 7 bases that match TRBD1. V dropped 0 bases and J dropped 4; count of bases not matched to a gene: 2. The germline V gene encodes CDR1 LGHNA and CDR2 YNFKEQ. There are 14 residues in the CDR3. DNA for the CDR3: TGTGCCAGCAGCCAAGAGACAGGGCCCACTGAAGCTTTCTTT. Translated: CASSQETGPTEAFF.

J is TRBJ1-1 and V is TRBV3-1 (or the pseudogene TRBV3-2), with 8 bases matching TRBD1. The germline V gene has CDR1 LGHDT and CDR2 YNNKEL (reference sequence). CDR3 length: 12 amino acids. V shed 5 bases, J shed 11 bases, and the junction held 7 bases outside the gene matches. The DNA of the CDR3 is TGTGCCAGCAGCGGACCAGGGGGCTTGGCTTTCTTT. The encoded protein is CASSGPGGLAFF.

The chain links TRBV5-1 to TRBJ2-7, with 9 positions matching TRBD1. Germline lookup yields CDR1 SGHRS and CDR2 YFSETQ. The CDR3 has 15 amino acids. The J segment lost 3 bases and the V segment lost 2 bases, leaving 6 bases of the junction unmatched. This CDR3 reads CASSFTGTGSYEQYF. CDR3 nucleotides: TGCGCCAGCAGCTTTACCGGGACAGGGAGCTACGAGCAGTACTTC.

The CDR3 sequence: CASSYSYNQPQHF. The CDR3 bases are TGTGCCAGCAGTTACAGTTACAATCAGCCCCAGCATTTT. This sequence joins TRBV12-3 or TRBV12-4 and TRBJ1-5, with unresolved D. The ends were cut back, 4 bases at V and 3 bases at J, with 7 bases in the middle. CDR3 size: 13 residues.

The chain is built from TRBV15 and TRBJ2-1; possibly TRBD1 for D (5 bases). CDR3 length: 14 residues. Per germline, CDR1 LNHNV and CDR2 YYDKDF (reference sequence). The V and J ends lost 0 bases and 8 bases respectively, with 11 bases between them. CDR3 in DNA: TGTGCCACCAGCAGAGATATTCAGGGCCATGAGCAGTTCTTC. As protein: CATSRDIQGHEQFF.

Only one count was recorded for this clone. The genes are TRBV4-1 and TRBJ1-1, with 10 bases lining up with TRBD1. The CDR3 is made up of 16 amino acids. CDR1 is MGHRA, CDR2 YSYEKL, per germline. J lost 3 bases, V lost 3 bases, and 7 bases had no gene match. The CDR3 loop is CASSQLTGTGDTEAFF. Written as DNA, the CDR3 is TGCGCCAGCAGCCAGCTTACCGGGACAGGGGACACTGAAGCTTTCTTT.

The chain links TRBV5-1 to TRBJ1-1; D remains ambiguous. The length of the CDR3 is 14 residues. Germline assignment: CDR1 SGHRS and CDR2 YFSETQ. Trimming removed 4 bases at V and 1 base at J, with 11 bases between. CDR3 region: CASSLGPTNTEAFF. The CDR3 DNA sequence: TGCGCCAGCAGCCTAGGCCCGACGAACACTGAAGCTTTCTTT.

The DNA for the CDR3 is TGTGCCAGCAGCGTTCAGGGAACTAATGAAAAACTGTTTTTT. Protein: CASSVQGTNEKLFF. The J gene is TRBJ1-4, the V gene TRBV9; D possibly corresponds to TRBD1 (5 bases). Germline CDR1 and CDR2: SGDLS and YYNGEE. Trimming cost V 2 bases and J 1 base, with 6 bases left between them. The CDR3 consists of 14 residues.

V usage is TRBV3-1 (or the pseudogene TRBV3-2) and J usage is TRBJ2-1, with TRBD2 matching 11 bases. CDR1 and CDR2 (germline): LGHDT, YNNKEL (reference sequence). J gave up 2 bases and V 4 bases, and 4 bases lay outside the gene matches. The CDR3 is 16 amino acids. The CDR3 region is CASSPSSGRPYNEQFF. DNA of the CDR3: TGTGCCAGCAGCCCTTCTAGCGGGAGGCCCTACAATGAGCAGTTCTTC.

The chain is built from TRBV4-1 and TRBJ2-3; D is perhaps TRBD2 (8 bases). The CDR3 consists of 18 residues. V was cut by 1 base and J by 2 bases, with 19 bases left in between. Germline loops: CDR1 MGHRA, CDR2 YSYEKL. The DNA for the CDR3 is TGCGCCAGCAGCCAAGTAACTAGCGGACAGGAAAACACAGATACGCAGTATTTT. Translating it yields CASSQVTSGQENTDTQYF.

The rearrangement links TRBV5-1 to TRBJ2-2; maybe TRBD1 (5 bases). V was pared by 3 bases and J by 0 bases, with 15 bases between. CDR1 and CDR2 from the germline V gene are SGHRS and YFSETQ. This CDR3 is built from 17 residues. The DNA for the CDR3 is TGCGCCAGCAGCTCTCGGGCGGCAGGGACGAACACCGGGGAGCTGTTTTTT. This sequence encodes CASSSRAAGTNTGELFF.

V usage is TRBV9 and J usage is TRBJ1-6, with 7 bases aligning to TRBD1. The CDR3 has 16 amino acids. V was clipped by 4 bases and J by 13 bases; unmatched bases: 17. Germline values: CDR1 SGDLS, CDR2 YYNGEE. This CDR3 reads CASSPRTGIFGSPLHF. The CDR3 DNA reads as TGTGCCAGCAGCCCCCGGACAGGAATATTCGGGTCGCCCCTCCACTTT.

The chain has TRBV5-1 and TRBJ2-5; D is possibly TRBD2 (7 bases). The CDR3 extends over 16 amino acids. Germline CDR1 and CDR2: SGHRS and YFSETQ. Between the trimmed V and J ends, which lost 7 bases and 2 bases, there was a span of 21 bases. CDR3 sequence: CASSNLGGQGQETQYF. The CDR3 coding sequence is TGCGCCAGCTCAAACTTGGGGGGGCAGGGGCAAGAGACCCAGTACTTC. Combining the CDR3 with reference TRBV5-1 and TRBJ2-5 gives the whole variable domain KAGVTQTPRYLIKTRGQQVTLSCSPISGHRSVSWYQQTPGQGLQFLFEYFSETQRNKGNFPGRFSGRQFSNSRSEMNVSTLELGDSALYLCASSNLGGQGQETQYFGPGTRLLVL.

The gene calls are TRBV5-1 and TRBJ2-3; 7 positions agree with TRBD1. The germline V gene encodes CDR1 SGHRS and CDR2 YFSETQ. The junction had 5 bases not matched to a gene; V was cut back by 0 bases and J by 4 bases. The CDR3 is 15 amino acids. The CDR3 loop is CASSLGQGFADTQYF. The CDR3 DNA reads as TGCGCCAGCAGCTTGGGACAGGGTTTCGCAGATACGCAGTATTTT.

This sequence joins TRBV27 and TRBJ1-6; the match to TRBD1 covers 7 bases. The germline V gene has CDR1 MNHEY and CDR2 SMNVEV (reference sequence). The CDR3 has 17 amino acids. V lost 0 bases and J lost 9; bases outside the gene matches: 11. CDR3 in amino acids: CASSLSRDRVGGSPLHF. The CDR3 DNA reads as TGTGCCAGCAGTTTATCCCGTGACAGGGTAGGCGGTTCACCCCTCCACTTT.

The CDR3 DNA reads as TGCACCAGCAGCCAGAGGGACATCACGCCAGAGACCCAGTACTTC. Translating it yields CTSSQRDITPETQYF. The V and J genes are TRBV1 and TRBJ2-5; TRBD1, the table's D call, lacks a check against the DNA. TRBV1 is described as a pseudogene. This CDR3 has 15 amino acids.

V gene TRBV27 combines with J gene TRBJ2-1, with 10 bases fitting TRBD2. CDR3 size: 17 residues. The junction had 10 bases not matched to a gene; V was cut back by 4 bases and J by 4 bases. Looked up from germline, CDR1 is MNHEY and CDR2 is SMNVEV (reference sequence). CDR3 region: CASSSVLLAGLYNEQFF. The CDR3 nucleotides are TGTGCCAGCAGTTCAGTCTTACTAGCGGGATTATACAATGAGCAGTTCTTC.

The V gene is TRBV25-1, the J gene TRBJ1-1; TRBD1 might be the D (5 bases). This CDR3 region has 14 residues. V was shortened by 4 bases and J by 5 bases, with 14 bases between the two germline ends. Germline-derived CDR1 and CDR2 are MGHDK and SYGVNS. CDR3 region: CASSVGGGRTEAFF. The CDR3 DNA follows: TGTGCCAGCAGTGTGGGGGGAGGAAGGACTGAAGCTTTCTTT.

This chain links TRBV5-1 with TRBJ1-3, with D possibly matching TRBD1 (6 bases). The CDR3 runs 15 residues. V gave up 0 bases and J gave up 8 bases, with 15 bases separating them. Germline V CDR1 and CDR2: SGHRS, YFSETQ. This chain's CDR3 is CASSLGGRGSDTIYF. The CDR3 DNA reads as TGCGCCAGCAGCTTGGGAGGCAGGGGAAGTGACACCATATATTTT.

This chain uses TRBV11-3 with TRBJ1-3; 7 bases map to TRBD1. This CDR3 is built from 15 residues. The V gene's germline CDR1 is SGHNT and CDR2 YENEEA. Trimming removed 5 bases from V and 0 bases from J; junction bases left unmatched: 4. The CDR3 nucleotides are TGTGCCAGCAGCCATGACAGGGTCTCTGGAAACACCATATATTTT. Translation gives CASSHDRVSGNTIYF.